One and the same sample provided the 30 T cell receptor beta chains below, sequenced in a study of shared clonotypes between healthy human individuals. CD45RO-negative, CCR7-positively selected cells formed the naive CD8 fraction, excluding terminally differentiated effector memory CD45RA+ cells. Data came from immunoSEQ multiplex PCR; TCRdb stores just in-frame clones and leaves some out. This sample yields under 1 million clones, of which about 96% are seen a single time; under 0.25% belongs to the top ten. The sequenced material came from naive CD8+ T cells sorted from blood. The receptors stem from a man aged 30 to 39 in good health.

This chain links TRBV28 with TRBJ2-3; a possible D gene is TRBD1 (6 bases). Germline CDR1 reads MDHEN; CDR2 reads SYDVKM. This CDR3 has 16 amino acids. Trimming removed 7 bases at V and 5 bases at J, with 22 bases between. Here the CDR3 reads CASTSGQTPFEDTQYF. CDR3 coding DNA: TGTGCCAGCACCTCGGGACAAACCCCCTTCGAAGATACGCAGTATTTT. Filled out from reference TRBV28 and TRBJ2-3, the complete variable domain reads DVKVTQSSRYLVKRTGEKVFLECVQDMDHENMFWYRQDPGLGLRLIYFSYDVKMKEKGDIPEGYSVSREKKERFSLILESASTNQTSMYLCASTSGQTPFEDTQYFGPGTRLTVL.

This sequence joins TRBV10-2 and TRBJ2-3; TRBD2 might be the D (5 bases). This CDR3 comprises 14 residues. V lost 2 bases and J lost 4, with 10 bases in between. Germline V CDR1 and CDR2: WSHSY, SAAADI. The CDR3 coding sequence is TGCGCCAGCAGTGAGACTACGAGGGCAGATACGCAGTATTTT. Translated, it gives CASSETTRADTQYF.

This chain uses TRBV27 with TRBJ2-1, with TRBD2 matching over 9 bases. Germline V gene lookup returns CDR1 MNHEY and CDR2 SMNVEV (reference sequence). The CDR3 contains 15 residues. After removal of 7 bases from V and 8 bases from J, the junction contained 12 bases not matched to a gene. CDR3 bases: TGTGCCAGCACCCCAGGACTAGCGCCGTTCCATGAGCAGTTCTTC. It encodes CASTPGLAPFHEQFF.

This chain uses TRBV27 with TRBJ2-7; D gene ambiguous. Germline loops: CDR1 MNHEY, CDR2 SMNVEV (reference sequence). The CDR3 has 14 amino acids. Trimming pared 2 bases from V and 0 bases from J, leaving 8 bases between. The CDR3: CASSLVGYSYEQYF. The CDR3 nucleotides read TGTGCCAGCAGTTTAGTCGGCTACTCCTACGAGCAGTACTTC.

The chain employs TRBV2 and TRBJ2-7, with a weak D call TRBD1 (5 bases). Looked up from germline, CDR1 is SNHLY and CDR2 is FYNNEI. Trimming pared 5 bases from V and 2 bases from J, leaving 10 bases between. The CDR3 is 13 residues long. The CDR3, as DNA: TGTGCCAGCAGTCCCAGGGCTACCTACGAGCAGTACTTC. Translation: CASSPRATYEQYF.

The rearrangement uses TRBV9 and TRBJ2-1; possibly TRBD1 for D (5 bases). The V gene lost 4 bases and the J gene lost 7 bases, with 15 bases spanning the gap. The CDR3 sequence is 14 residues long. Looked up from germline, CDR1 is SGDLS and CDR2 is YYNGEE. DNA of the CDR3: TGTGCCAGCAGCCCCAGGGTGGGTGAGAATGAGCAGTTCTTC. As protein: CASSPRVGENEQFF. The full variable domain, rest sourced from reference TRBV9 and TRBJ2-1, is DSGVTQTPKHLITATGQRVTLRCSPRSGDLSVYWYQQSLDQGLQFLIQYYNGEERAKGNILERFSAQQFPDLHSELNLSSLELGDSALYFCASSPRVGENEQFFGPGTRLTVL.

J is TRBJ2-1 and V is TRBV28; D assignment may be TRBD1 or TRBD2 (6 bases each). Trimming cost V 7 bases and J 4 bases, with 17 bases left between them. This CDR3 contains 15 residues. The germline CDR1 and CDR2 sequences are MDHEN and SYDVKM. CDR3 sequence: CASTFLRDTYNEQFF. The CDR3 DNA reads as TGTGCCAGCACCTTCCTGCGGGACACGTACAATGAGCAGTTCTTC.

The chain is built from TRBV11-2 and TRBJ2-7; no firm D call. Germline V CDR1 and CDR2: SGHAT, FQNNGV. The CDR3 is made up of 13 amino acids. V lost 1 base, J lost 5 bases, and 9 bases lay in between. This CDR3 reads CASSLGIAHEQYF. The CDR3 DNA reads as TGTGCCAGCAGCTTAGGGATCGCCCACGAGCAGTACTTC.

J is TRBJ2-2 and V is TRBV14; D unclear. V lost 0 bases and J 1 base, leaving 9 bases between the germline ends. CDR1 is SGHDN and CDR2 is FVKESK in the germline V gene. The CDR3 spans 16 residues. The CDR3 region is CASSQDHAVNTGELFF. As DNA, the CDR3 is TGTGCCAGCAGCCAAGATCATGCGGTGAACACCGGGGAGCTGTTTTTT. The whole variable domain, remainder taken from reference TRBV14 and TRBJ2-2, is EAGVTQFPSHSVIEKGQTVTLRCDPISGHDNLYWYRRVMGKEIKFLLHFVKESKQDESGMPNNRFLAERTGGTYSTLKVQPAELEDSGVYFCASSQDHAVNTGELFFGEGSRLTVL.

The genes are TRBV7-9 and TRBJ2-3, with unresolved D. The V end was cut by 5 bases, the J end by 3 bases, with 15 bases between. There are 15 residues in the CDR3. The V gene's germline CDR1 is SEHNR and CDR2 FQNEAQ (reference sequence). In DNA form, the CDR3 reads TGTGCCAGCAGCCCCCCGAGGAGTTCAACAGATACGCAGTATTTT. This gives the protein CASSPPRSSTDTQYF.

The genes are TRBV9 and TRBJ2-1; 10 nucleotides agree with TRBD2. CDR3 length: 18 residues. Trimming cost V 4 bases and J 2 bases; bases outside gene matches: 12. Germline CDR1 and CDR2: SGDLS and YYNGEE. The CDR3 DNA sequence: TGTGCCAGCAGCAACCCCCGGAGCGGGAGGGCCACCTACAATGAGCAGTTCTTC. Residues: CASSNPRSGRATYNEQFF.

The chain uses TRBV7-9 and TRBJ2-5, with D possibly TRBD2 on 5 matching bases. V lost 5 bases, J lost 5 bases, and 15 bases lay in between. Germline assignment: CDR1 SEHNR and CDR2 FQNEAQ (reference sequence). CDR3 length equals 14 residues. In DNA form, the CDR3 reads TGTGCCAGCAGCCCCCGGGGTAGATTGGAGACCCAGTACTTC. Amino acids: CASSPRGRLETQYF.

A single count supports this clone. The V and J genes are TRBV15 and TRBJ2-7; 7 bases are shared with TRBD2. J lost 0 bases, V lost 5 bases, and 10 bases had no gene match. CDR1 LNHNV and CDR2 YYDKDF come from the germline V gene (reference sequence). The CDR3 is made up of 16 amino acids. The CDR3 nucleotides are TGTGCCACCAGCTACGGAGAGCGGGACTCCTCCTACGAGCAGTACTTC. Protein: CATSYGERDSSYEQYF.

The chain employs TRBV7-3 and TRBJ2-3; D possibly corresponds to TRBD2 (6 bases). Looked up from germline, CDR1 is SGHTA and CDR2 is FQGTGA. The CDR3 loop spans 13 amino acids. V dropped 0 bases and J dropped 6 bases, with 7 bases sitting between them. The CDR3 loop is CASSLTGGDTQYF. In nucleotides, the CDR3 is TGTGCCAGCAGCTTAACTGGGGGGGATACGCAGTATTTT.

CDR3: CASSQEPGTSGEQFF. The CDR3, as DNA: TGCGCCAGCAGCCAAGAACCCGGGACTAGCGGGGAGCAGTTCTTC. The genes are TRBV4-1 and TRBJ2-1; 12 nucleotides line up with TRBD2. Germline CDR1 is MGHRA and CDR2 is YSYEKL. This CDR3 is built from 15 residues. V shed 0 bases, J shed 10 bases, and the junction held 4 bases outside the gene matches.

The chain employs TRBV27 and TRBJ2-3; D uncertain. The CDR3 extends over 15 amino acids. CDR1 is MNHEY and CDR2 is SMNVEV in the germline V gene (reference sequence). Trimming stripped 2 bases from V and 1 base from J, with 10 bases between. CDR3 region: CASSLGWAGTDTQYF. The CDR3 DNA follows: TGTGCCAGCAGTTTAGGATGGGCGGGCACAGATACGCAGTATTTT.

The chain joins TRBV27 to TRBJ2-3; 8 nucleotides agree with TRBD2. Trimming at V came to 3 bases and at J to 2 bases, leaving 4 bases not matched to a gene. The CDR3 spans 15 residues. Per germline, CDR1 MNHEY and CDR2 SMNVEV (reference sequence). CDR3 sequence: CASSLPGGHTDTQYF. The CDR3 region has the DNA TGTGCCAGCAGTTTGCCGGGAGGGCACACAGATACGCAGTATTTT.

This sequence joins TRBV11-3 and TRBJ2-5; TRBD2 matches 7 bases. J was trimmed by 2 bases and V by 5 bases; bases with no gene match: 5. This CDR3 is 14 amino acids long. Looked up from germline, CDR1 is SGHNT and CDR2 is YENEEA. The CDR3 spells CASSQRDQQETQYF. In DNA form, the CDR3 reads TGTGCCAGCAGCCAGCGGGACCAACAAGAGACCCAGTACTTC.

Regarding this clone: Relative to the germline gene, one junction end is altered; a read error may explain this. This chain uses TRBV28 with TRBJ2-5, with D maybe TRBD1 (6 bases). The CDR3 runs 15 residues. CDR1 MDHEN and CDR2 SYDVKM come from the germline V gene. CDR3 in amino acids: CASSFGQGIQEAQYF. The CDR3 region has the DNA TGTGCCAGCAGTTTTGGTCAGGGGATACAAGAGGCCCAGTACTTC.

A remark on this clone: Other DNA variants within this sample encode the same CDR3. V gene TRBV7-9 combines with J gene TRBJ2-1; 8 bases are a match to TRBD2. With 3 bases clipped from V and 0 bases from J, the junction kept 1 base outside the gene matches. This CDR3 contains 15 residues. Germline V gene data show CDR1 as SEHNR and CDR2 as FQNEAQ (reference sequence). Written as DNA, the CDR3 is TGTGCCAGCAGCTTGAGCGGGAGCTCCTACAATGAGCAGTTCTTC. It encodes CASSLSGSSYNEQFF. Variable domain in full (rest from reference TRBV7-9 and TRBJ2-1): DTGVSQNPRHKITKRGQNVTFRCDPISEHNRLYWYRQTLGQGPEFLTYFQNEAQLEKSRLLSDRFSAERPKGSFSTLEIQRTEQGDSAMYLCASSLSGSSYNEQFFGPGTRLTVL.

The chain couples TRBV27 to TRBJ1-2, with D uncertain. The CDR3 runs to 14 residues. The germline gives CDR1 MNHEY, CDR2 SMNVEV (reference sequence). V was clipped by 0 bases and J by 0 bases, with 5 bases between them. The CDR3 DNA reads TGTGCCAGCAGTTTATCTATGGCTAACTATGGCTACACCTTC. Residues: CASSLSMANYGYTF.

This clone was counted a single time. The chain links TRBV4-2 to TRBJ2-3, with D hard to call. V lost 4 bases to trimming and J lost 0 bases, with 11 bases between them. Germline assignment: CDR1 LGHNA and CDR2 YNFKEQ. The CDR3 length is 15 residues. CDR3: CASSLPLSSTDTQYF. DNA of the CDR3: TGTGCCAGCAGCCTTCCTTTAAGTAGCACAGATACGCAGTATTTT.

J is TRBJ2-7 and V is TRBV5-5, with 8 nucleotides matching TRBD1. Germline assignment: CDR1 SGHKS and CDR2 YYEKEE (reference sequence). The CDR3 is 15 amino acids. The V gene end was trimmed by 5 bases and the J gene end by 2 bases; junction bases not matched to a gene: 9. CDR3 sequence reads: CASRRDRGLPYEQYF. The CDR3 bases are TGTGCCAGCAGACGCGACAGGGGCCTGCCCTACGAGCAGTACTTC.

This clone was recorded only once. This chain links TRBV19 with TRBJ1-1; no firm D call. Trimming took 7 bases from V and 1 from J, leaving 13 bases between them. In germline, CDR1 is LNHDA, CDR2 SQIVND (reference sequence). The CDR3 length is 14 residues. The DNA for the CDR3 is TGTGCCAGTACTCCTCTGTTGGAGAACACTGAAGCTTTCTTT. This translates into CASTPLLENTEAFF.

The rearrangement joins TRBV28 to TRBJ2-7; possible D gene TRBD1, 5 bases. CDR1 and CDR2 from the germline V gene are MDHEN and SYDVKM. The CDR3 contains 13 residues. The ends were cut back, 5 bases at V and 0 bases at J, with 8 bases in the middle. CDR3 coding DNA: TGTGCCAGCAGTCCAGGGATCTCCTACGAGCAGTACTTC. Amino acids: CASSPGISYEQYF.

This chain joins TRBV5-5 and TRBJ2-7; tentatively, D is TRBD2 (5 bases). With 0 bases removed from V and 4 bases from J, the gap between germline ends came to 11 bases. This CDR3 has 14 residues. Per germline, CDR1 SGHKS and CDR2 YYEKEE (reference sequence). The CDR3 sequence is CASSLGFSDYEQYF. The CDR3 DNA reads TGTGCCAGCAGCTTGGGGTTTAGCGATTACGAGCAGTACTTC. Combining the CDR3 with reference TRBV5-5 and TRBJ2-7 gives the whole variable domain DAGVTQSPTHLIKTRGQQVTLRCSPISGHKSVSWYQQVLGQGPQFIFQYYEKEERGRGNFPDRFSARQFPNYSSELNVNALLLGDSALYLCASSLGFSDYEQYFGPGTRLTVT.

The J gene is TRBJ2-1, the V gene TRBV4-3; 12 positions match TRBD2. Germline lookup yields CDR1 LGHNA and CDR2 YSLEER. The CDR3 runs 16 residues. The V segment lost 2 bases and the J segment 3 bases; nucleotides outside the gene matches: 2. The CDR3 sequence is CASSQSSGRDYNEQFF. In DNA form, the CDR3 reads TGCGCCAGCAGCCAATCTAGCGGGAGGGACTACAATGAGCAGTTCTTC.

The rearrangement uses TRBV7-9 and TRBJ1-1; unclear D gene. CDR1 is SEHNR and CDR2 is FQNEAQ in the germline V gene (reference sequence). V lost 7 bases to trimming and J lost 6 bases, with 9 bases between them. The CDR3 consists of 11 residues. CDR3 in DNA: TGTGCCAGCACCTCCGGGGCTGAAGCTTTCTTT. It yields the protein CASTSGAEAFF.

The genes are TRBV6-5 and TRBJ2-5; unclear D gene. In germline, CDR1 is MNHEY, CDR2 SVGAGI. V dropped 8 bases and J dropped 0 bases, with 13 bases sitting between them. The CDR3 spans 14 residues. The CDR3 nucleotides are TGTGCCAGCTCCCCTTGGCAGAACCAAGAGACCCAGTACTTC. Its translation is CASSPWQNQETQYF.

J is TRBJ1-4 and V is TRBV9; D unresolved. Germline V gene data show CDR1 as SGDLS and CDR2 as YYNGEE. The CDR3 sequence is 17 residues long. Trimming took off 4 bases at V and 8 bases at J, with 24 bases between the two ends. The CDR3 protein is CASSPHETMGVLEKLFF. The CDR3 DNA reads TGTGCCAGCAGCCCACACGAAACAATGGGAGTTTTGGAAAAACTGTTTTTT. The variable domain in full, with the rest retrieved from reference TRBV9 and TRBJ1-4, is DSGVTQTPKHLITATGQRVTLRCSPRSGDLSVYWYQQSLDQGLQFLIQYYNGEERAKGNILERFSAQQFPDLHSELNLSSLELGDSALYFCASSPHETMGVLEKLFFGSGTQLSVL.